Each of the 18 T cell receptor beta chains below was sequenced from the same sample in a study of neoadjuvant anti-PD-1 for oral cavity cancer (dated by TCRdb to about 2021). The time point label for this specimen denotes: before neoadjuvant nivolumab. The library was obtained by the immunoSEQ multiplex PCR assay. Sourced from immuneACCESS, this table was stored by TCRdb with only in-frame sequences that have V and J called. A share of the clones is absent; for the studies checked, an unresolved V gene accounts for under half, and the remainder has no known explanation. The sample records 70,000 to 95,000 clones, about 84% of which are singletons. Approximately 3.4% of the sample is taken by the ten largest. The sequences come from PBMCs, collected before nivolumab (anti-PD-1) treatment. The receptor set was obtained from a person aged 40 to 85 with oral cavity squamous cell carcinoma.

This clone appeared a few times. This CDR3 is also generated by other DNA sequences in the sample. V usage is TRBV5-6 and J usage is TRBJ1-1; D possibly corresponds to TRBD1 (6 bases). Germline V gives CDR1 SGHDT, CDR2 YYEEEE. V gave up 4 bases and J gave up 7 bases, with 20 bases separating them. The CDR3 covers 15 residues. The CDR3, as DNA: TGTGCCAGCAGCCCCTCTGGAGGACAGAACCGTGAAGCTTTCTTT. Its protein is CASSPSGGQNREAFF. The complete variable domain, with remaining parts taken from reference TRBV5-6 and TRBJ1-1, reads DAGVTQSPTHLIKTRGQQVTLRCSPKSGHDTVSWYQQALGQGPQFIFQYYEEEERQRGNFPDRFSGHQFPNYSSELNVNALLLGDSALYLCASSPSGGQNREAFFGQGTRLTVV.

The chain recombines TRBV7-2 with TRBJ1-2; 8 bases are shared with TRBD1. V lost 7 bases to trimming and J lost 0 bases; unmatched junction nucleotides: 4. The CDR3 sequence is 14 residues long. Germline V gene lookup returns CDR1 SGHTA and CDR2 FQGNSA. In DNA, the CDR3 is TGTGCCAGCACCCCGACAGGGGCTAACTATGGCTACACCTTC. It codes for CASTPTGANYGYTF.

The J gene is TRBJ2-3, the V gene TRBV29-1; D uncertain. CDR3 length equals 13 residues. Germline assignment: CDR1 SQVTM and CDR2 ANQGSEA. V was cut by 4 bases and J by 3 bases, with 11 bases left in between. CDR3 nucleotides: TGCAGCGTTGTGGTCCTGGGAACAGATACGCAGTATTTT. Protein product: CSVVVLGTDTQYF.

V usage is TRBV4-1 and J usage is TRBJ1-3; 8 positions match TRBD1. CDR1 MGHRA and CDR2 YSYEKL come from the germline V gene. CDR3 size: 17 residues. The J segment lost 4 bases and the V segment lost 0 bases, leaving 8 bases of the junction unmatched. The CDR3 loop is CASSQDRQGATGNTIYF. The CDR3 nucleotides read TGCGCCAGCAGCCAAGATCGCCAGGGGGCGACGGGAAACACCATATATTTT.

The CDR3 bases are TGTGCCAGCAGCTTTACAACGACAGATACGCAGTATTTT. Amino acids: CASSFTTTDTQYF. J is TRBJ2-3 and V is TRBV9; D remains ambiguous. Per the germline V gene, CDR1 is SGDLS and CDR2 is YYNGEE. The CDR3 loop spans 13 amino acids. V gave up 4 bases and J gave up 3 bases, with 9 bases separating them.

The chain uses TRBV7-8 and TRBJ2-7; D is uncertain. Germline V gene lookup returns CDR1 SGHVS and CDR2 FQNEAQ. The ends were cut back, 4 bases at V and 6 bases at J, with 19 bases in the middle. This CDR3 is built from 15 residues. Written as DNA, the CDR3 is TGTGCCAGCAGCTCCCTCGGGTGGGCGTCGGTCGAGCAGTACTTC. Translated, it gives CASSSLGWASVEQYF.

As to this clone: A read error may produce the germline difference seen at one junction end. The rearrangement uses TRBV28 and TRBJ1-1; TRBD1 agrees at 7 bases. The CDR3 is 15 residues long. CDR1 and CDR2 (germline): MDHEN, SYDVKM. Written as DNA, the CDR3 is TGTGCCAGCACTTTACCGGGACAGATGAACACTGAAGCTTTCTTT. This sequence encodes CASTLPGQMNTEAFF.

This clone has only a few counts. V and J are TRBV5-1 and TRBJ2-3; 9 bases fit TRBD2. This CDR3 is built from 13 residues. V dropped 6 bases and J dropped 4; count of bases not matched to a gene: 3. Germline CDR1 reads SGHRS; CDR2 reads YFSETQ. DNA of the CDR3: TGCGCCAGCAATAGCGGGAGTGCAGATACGCAGTATTTT. This codes for CASNSGSADTQYF.

The genes are TRBV6-1 and TRBJ1-5, with a possible D match to TRBD1 (5 bases). V lost 0 bases to trimming and J lost 0 bases, with 9 bases between them. Germline CDR1 is MNHNS and CDR2 is SASEGT. This CDR3 contains 16 residues. The CDR3, as DNA: TGTGCCAGCAGTGAAGCGTTGGGGGTTAGCAATCAGCCCCAGCATTTT. Amino acids: CASSEALGVSNQPQHF.

V usage is TRBV11-2 and J usage is TRBJ1-3; weak D call: TRBD1 (6 bases). This CDR3 is built from 14 residues. V dropped 6 bases and J dropped 4 bases, with 13 bases sitting between them. Germline-derived CDR1 and CDR2 are SGHAT and FQNNGV. DNA of the CDR3: TGTGCCAGCAGGACAACAGGGTCCGGAAACACCATATATTTT. It is translated as CASRTTGSGNTIYF.

The chain carries TRBV11-2 and TRBJ2-4, with TRBD1 matching over 7 bases. CDR3 length equals 12 residues. The V segment lost 5 bases and the J segment 6 bases; nucleotides outside the gene matches: 1. Germline V gene sequence: CDR1 SGHAT, CDR2 FQNNGV. This CDR3 is CASSRDRNIQYF. The CDR3 DNA reads as TGTGCCAGCAGCCGGGACAGAAACATTCAGTACTTC.

This rearrangement joins TRBV2 to TRBJ2-7; possibly TRBD1 for D (6 bases). CDR1 and CDR2 from the germline V gene are SNHLY and FYNNEI. With 9 bases removed from V and 4 bases from J, the gap between germline ends came to 16 bases. The CDR3 runs 13 residues. The DNA for the CDR3 is TGTGCCAGTGAGGGCAGGGGCCTTTACGAGCAGTACTTC. This translates into CASEGRGLYEQYF.

V is TRBV4-1 and J is TRBJ1-3; D perhaps matches TRBD1 (5 bases). The CDR3 spans 19 residues. The germline V gene encodes CDR1 MGHRA and CDR2 YSYEKL. V lost 0 bases to trimming and J lost 0 bases, with 18 bases between them. CDR3 in DNA: TGCGCCAGCAGCCAAGAAAAGGGGACGAAAACAATCTCTGGAAACACCATATATTTT. Translated, it gives CASSQEKGTKTISGNTIYF.

This chain joins TRBV12-5 and TRBJ2-5; 12 nucleotides align to TRBD2. CDR1 is LGHNT, CDR2 FRNRAP, per germline. The CDR3 is 14 residues long. J was trimmed by 5 bases and V by 6 bases; bases with no gene match: 4. The CDR3 nucleotides are TGTGCTAGTGGCGATGGGACTAGCGGGGAGACCCAGTACTTC. This translates into CASGDGTSGETQYF.

The chain recombines TRBV28 with TRBJ2-5; 12 bases map to TRBD2. Germline CDR1 MDHEN, CDR2 SYDVKM. After removal of 1 base from V and 2 bases from J, the junction contained 11 bases not matched to a gene. This CDR3 is built from 19 residues. CDR3 coding DNA: TGTGCCAGCAGTTTATCGTCGACTAGCGGGAGAGGAGGGCAAGAGACCCAGTACTTC. Amino acids: CASSLSSTSGRGGQETQYF.

The V call is TRBV10-1, the J call TRBJ2-3; 10 bases are a match to TRBD2. This CDR3 is 15 amino acids long. Germline loops: CDR1 WNHNN, CDR2 SYGVQD (reference sequence). J lost 6 bases, V lost 2 bases, and 5 bases had no gene match. In nucleotides, the CDR3 is TGCGCCAGCAGTGAGCGAACTAGCGGGACGGATACGCAGTATTTT. Translated: CASSERTSGTDTQYF.

The DNA of the CDR3 is TGCAGCGTTGTTCTTGGCAGGGGAGGGGAAAAACTGTTTTTT. It is translated as CSVVLGRGGEKLFF. The chain uses TRBV29-1 and TRBJ1-4; weak D call: TRBD1 (6 bases). Trimming removed 4 bases from V and 8 bases from J, with 17 bases in between. CDR3 length: 14 residues. The germline gives CDR1 SQVTM, CDR2 ANQGSEA. Full variable domain (rest looked up from reference TRBV29-1 and TRBJ1-4): SAVISQKPSRDICQRGTSLTIQCQVDSQVTMMFWYRQQPGQSLTLIATANQGSEATYESGFVIDKFPISRPNLTFSTLTVSNMSPEDSSIYLCSVVLGRGGEKLFFGSGTQLSVL.

This chain uses TRBV9 with TRBJ2-1; 8 bases map to TRBD2. CDR1 and CDR2 from the germline V gene are SGDLS and YYNGEE. V was clipped by 0 bases and J by 8 bases; unmatched bases: 10. The CDR3 is made up of 16 amino acids. Written as DNA, the CDR3 is TGTGCCAGCAGCGTAGAACCAGCGGGAGCTCTCGATGAGCAGTTCTTC. Amino acid sequence: CASSVEPAGALDEQFF.